The present T cell receptor (beta chain) was sequenced within a study of identical twins. Study outcomes and limitations: Insertions were reduced in abundant cord blood beta clonotypes but not in memory repertoires.

A template switching step contributed a universal primer site, while unique molecular identifiers were present in the cDNA. TCRdb itself ran the 5' RACE reads through MiXCR, one entry per CDR3 protein. Of 700,000 or so distinct CDR3 sequences in the sample, around 20% are singletons; the top ten hold 4.3%. V was clipped by 3 bases and J by 4 bases; unmatched bases: 7. The CDR3 loop spans 15 amino acids. Germline V lookup: CDR1 DFQATT, CDR2 SNEGSKA (reference sequence). In the case of this clonotype: Its specificity is not known.

The same sample was also studied in work on T cells expressing NK-cell markers. That study adds: More than five of the donors carried dominant NKG2C+ clonotypes that took up about 1.0-7.0% of their CD8+ T cells.

The chain combines TRBV20-1 with TRBJ2-2, with 8 bases identical to TRBD2. The sample comprised PBMCs. The receptor was isolated from a woman under 30 in good health. The CDR3 is CSASKPLAGTGELFF. CDR3 sequence (DNA): TGCAGTGCTAGTAAGCCCCTAGCGGGCACCGGGGAGCTGTTTTTT.